These 21 T cell receptor beta chains were all obtained from the same sample, sequenced in a study of cytomegalovirus exposure and HLA in healthy donors. In the PCR, 60 Vbeta and 13 Jbeta primers were used. The table came from immunoSEQ multiplex PCR; TCRdb's copy has only in-frame clones and leaves some out. The top ten hold around 1.9% of the sample, which has 150,000 to 200,000 clones, 81% seen once. Sample: PBMCs. The source of these receptors is a woman in her late teens or twenties in good health and CMV-seropositive.

V and J are TRBV15 and TRBJ2-3; the D gene is possibly TRBD2 (7 bases). This CDR3 spans 16 amino acids. CDR1 and CDR2 (germline): LNHNV, YYDKDF (reference sequence). The V end was cut by 2 bases, the J end by 7 bases, with 19 bases between. The CDR3 sequence: CATSRSGGQVRNTQYF. CDR3 nucleotides: TGTGCCACCAGCAGATCCGGGGGGCAAGTTCGGAATACGCAGTATTTT.

In its sample, this clone is medium-sized. Here the CDR3 DNA reads TGTGCCAGCAGTGACTCGGCGAGCGATGAGCAGTTCTTC. Translated: CASSDSASDEQFF. This rearrangement joins TRBV6-4 to TRBJ2-1; D is uncertain. The CDR3 loop spans 13 amino acids. Trimming pared 0 bases from V and 8 bases from J, leaving 8 bases between. Per the germline V gene, CDR1 is MRHNA and CDR2 is SNTAGT.

The chain links TRBV7-6 to TRBJ2-2; maybe TRBD1 (6 bases). Germline CDR1 is SGHVS and CDR2 is FNYEAQ. Trimming pared 10 bases from V and 4 bases from J, leaving 16 bases between. The CDR3 contains 14 residues. The CDR3 DNA reads as TGTGCCACCGGTCCCAGGGGATTCACCGGGGAGCTGTTTTTT. Translated: CATGPRGFTGELFF.

The chain links TRBV9 to TRBJ2-1, with TRBD2 matching 11 bases. CDR1 and CDR2 (germline): SGDLS, YYNGEE. The V gene end was trimmed by 4 bases and the J gene end by 7 bases; junction bases not matched to a gene: 10. This CDR3 comprises 16 residues. For the CDR3, the DNA is TGTGCCAGCAGCCCCCGACTAGCGGGGACTTTGAATGAGCAGTTCTTC. Its translation is CASSPRLAGTLNEQFF.

This chain joins TRBV7-9 and TRBJ2-1; D remains ambiguous. The ends were cut back, 0 bases at V and 8 bases at J, with 5 bases in the middle. Germline values: CDR1 SEHNR, CDR2 FQNEAQ (reference sequence). This CDR3 contains 12 residues. The CDR3 protein is CASSLAGYEQFF. The CDR3 DNA reads TGTGCCAGCAGCTTAGCGGGCTATGAGCAGTTCTTC.

The V call is TRBV14, the J call TRBJ1-2; TRBD1 aligns across 7 bases. V gave up 5 bases and J gave up 8 bases; unmatched junction bases: 8. The CDR3 sequence is 13 residues long. Germline CDR1 and CDR2: SGHDN and FVKESK. In DNA, the CDR3 is TGTGCCAGCAGCTACATGACAGGGTACGGCTACACCTTC. Its protein product is CASSYMTGYGYTF.

The chain recombines TRBV7-8 with TRBJ1-2; a weak D match, TRBD1 (6 bases). V was cut by 6 bases and J by 8 bases, with 16 bases left in between. CDR3 length: 13 residues. Germline V gives CDR1 SGHVS, CDR2 FQNEAQ. The CDR3: CASSQDSPMGYTF. The CDR3 DNA reads TGTGCCAGCAGTCAGGACAGTCCGATGGGCTACACCTTC.

This clone has only a few counts. The chain employs TRBV4-1 and TRBJ1-1, with 10 bases identical to TRBD1. V was pared by 4 bases and J by 5 bases, with 4 bases of the junction left unmatched. The germline V gene encodes CDR1 MGHRA and CDR2 YSYEKL. This CDR3 region has 14 residues. In DNA form, the CDR3 reads TGCGCCAGCAGCCGAGGGACAGGGGAGACTGAAGCTTTCTTT. Its protein product is CASSRGTGETEAFF.

V gene TRBV18 combines with J gene TRBJ2-7; 9 bases line up with TRBD1. This CDR3 comprises 16 residues. CDR1 and CDR2 (germline): KGHSH, LQKENI. V was pared by 6 bases and J by 3 bases, with 12 bases of the junction left unmatched. CDR3 residues: CASSQYLRQGGYEQYV. The CDR3 DNA sequence: TGTGCCAGCTCTCAATACCTAAGACAGGGGGGCTACGAGCAGTACGTC.

The rearrangement uses TRBV2 and TRBJ1-1; 7 positions match TRBD1. V lost 2 bases, J lost 1 base, and 10 bases stayed unmatched. The V gene's germline CDR1 is SNHLY and CDR2 FYNNEI. This CDR3 has 17 amino acids. CDR3 region: CASSEFKGGVGNTEAFF. For the CDR3, the DNA is TGTGCCAGCAGTGAATTTAAAGGGGGCGTGGGGAACACTGAAGCTTTCTTT.

The genes are TRBV27 and TRBJ1-1; TRBD1 is a possible D gene (6 bases). The CDR3 length is 13 residues. CDR1 MNHEY and CDR2 SMNVEV come from the germline V gene (reference sequence). V lost 2 bases and J 5 bases, leaving 9 bases between the germline ends. The CDR3 here is CASSLGGATEAFF. The CDR3 coding sequence is TGTGCCAGCAGTTTAGGGGGGGCTACTGAAGCTTTCTTT.

This rearrangement joins TRBV9 to TRBJ2-7; possible D gene TRBD2, 6 bases. The CDR3 sequence is 16 residues long. Deletions cut 0 bases from V and 3 bases from J, with 16 bases between. CDR1 SGDLS and CDR2 YYNGEE come from the germline V gene. The CDR3 bases are TGTGCCAGCAGCGTAGCCGGGAGTAACCCCTTCTACGAGCAGTACTTC. Translated, it gives CASSVAGSNPFYEQYF.

This sequence joins TRBV7-9 and TRBJ1-1; 7 bases match TRBD1. Germline V lookup: CDR1 SEHNR, CDR2 FQNEAQ (reference sequence). V was pared by 5 bases and J by 1 base, with 4 bases of the junction left unmatched. The CDR3 has 14 amino acids. The CDR3 reads CASSMRQGNTEAFF. The CDR3 DNA is TGTGCCAGCAGCATGAGACAGGGGAACACTGAAGCTTTCTTT.

This clone showed up just once. Written as DNA, the CDR3 is TGTGCCAGCAGCAAAAGTCAGGGTACCGGGGAGCTGTTTTTT. This translates into CASSKSQGTGELFF. The chain carries TRBV7-6 and TRBJ2-2; TRBD1 is a possible D gene (5 bases). The CDR3 runs to 14 residues. Germline CDR1 reads SGHVS; CDR2 reads FNYEAQ. V lost 5 bases to trimming and J lost 5 bases, with 12 bases between them.

This sequence joins TRBV6-4 and TRBJ2-2; tentatively, D is TRBD2 (7 bases). Germline CDR1 and CDR2: MRHNA and SNTAGT. The CDR3 spans 16 residues. Trimming cost V 0 bases and J 3 bases, with 11 bases left between them. CDR3 in amino acids: CASSDSGGADTGELFF. The CDR3 region has the DNA TGTGCCAGCAGTGACTCAGGGGGGGCGGACACCGGGGAGCTGTTTTTT.

The chain employs TRBV19 and TRBJ1-1; D not resolved. CDR1 and CDR2 from the germline V gene are LNHDA and SQIVND (reference sequence). The germline V and J ends were trimmed by 0 bases and 0 bases, with 11 bases remaining between them. The CDR3 runs 16 residues. CDR3 sequence: CASSIDLGGVNTEAFF. CDR3 sequence (DNA): TGTGCCAGTAGTATAGATCTCGGCGGCGTGAACACTGAAGCTTTCTTT.

Notes on this clone: Germline is not matched at one junction end, which may reflect a read error. V usage is TRBV7-7 and J usage is TRBJ2-1, with 12 bases matching TRBD2. The CDR3 consists of 15 residues. The germline gives CDR1 SSHAT, CDR2 FNYEAQ (reference sequence). The CDR3 here is CASSLAGGPFDEQFF. The CDR3 nucleotides are TGTGCTAGCAGCCTAGCGGGGGGGCCTTTCGATGAGCAGTTCTTC.

This clone has only a few counts. This rearrangement joins TRBV10-3 to TRBJ1-1; D might be TRBD1 (5 bases). This CDR3 is built from 13 residues. With 4 bases removed from V and 7 bases from J, the gap between germline ends came to 13 bases. Looked up from germline, CDR1 is ENHRY and CDR2 is SYGVKD. The CDR3 loop is CAISAREDIEAFF. CDR3 sequence (DNA): TGTGCCATCAGTGCCAGGGAGGATATTGAAGCTTTCTTT.

The genes are TRBV27 and TRBJ1-4; 10 bases agree with TRBD1. Germline CDR1 reads MNHEY; CDR2 reads SMNVEV (reference sequence). There are 15 residues in the CDR3. J lost 5 bases, V lost 0 bases, and 0 bases had no gene match. CDR3 nucleotide sequence: TGTGCCAGCAGTTTATCGGGACAGGGGAATGAAAAACTGTTTTTT. It encodes CASSLSGQGNEKLFF.

The chain has TRBV6-5 and TRBJ2-5; 7 bases are a match to TRBD2. CDR1 MNHEY and CDR2 SVGAGI come from the germline V gene. The CDR3 covers 11 residues. The V segment lost 6 bases and the J segment 7 bases; nucleotides outside the gene matches: 2. The CDR3 is CASSWGGTQYF. The CDR3 bases are TGTGCCAGCAGCTGGGGGGGGACCCAGTACTTC.

The CDR3 DNA reads TGCGCCAGCAGCCCGCTAAACAGGGGATTCTATGGCTACACCTTC. Translated, it gives CASSPLNRGFYGYTF. The V call is TRBV4-3, the J call TRBJ1-2; 7 bases map to TRBD1. The CDR3 has 15 residues. Germline V gives CDR1 LGHNA, CDR2 YSLEER. V was pared by 4 bases and J by 4 bases, with 9 bases of the junction left unmatched.